The clone carrying this T cell receptor (beta chain) was seen many times. Its specificity is not known. The sample belongs to a study of T-cell reconstitution after alpha-beta-depleted transplantation in children. Study-wide findings and caveats: Newly generated T cells supplied most T-cell counts and diversity one year post-transplant.

The CDR3 totals 15 residues. The germline CDR1 and CDR2 sequences are ENHRY and SYGVKD. The ends lost 6 bases at V and 0 bases at J; junction bases unmatched: 4. Researchers prepared the TCRbeta library using unique molecular identifiers, the study reports. TCRdb re-derived calls from the PCR reads in MiXCR, one entry per CDR3 protein. The table records fewer than 350,000 distinct CDR3 sequences, over 7% of them present only once. The sample was peripheral blood, taken 360 days after TCRalphabeta/CD19-depleted stem cell transplant. The source is a female patient aged 2-9 years who had a stem cell transplant for Fanconi anemia, so the T cells may come from the graft donor. This rearrangement joins TRBV10-3 to TRBJ2-3, with 9 bases matching TRBD2. DNA for the CDR3: TGTGCCATCAGCCCACTAGCGGGTAGCACAGATACGCAGTATTTT. Amino acids: CAISPLAGSTDTQYF.